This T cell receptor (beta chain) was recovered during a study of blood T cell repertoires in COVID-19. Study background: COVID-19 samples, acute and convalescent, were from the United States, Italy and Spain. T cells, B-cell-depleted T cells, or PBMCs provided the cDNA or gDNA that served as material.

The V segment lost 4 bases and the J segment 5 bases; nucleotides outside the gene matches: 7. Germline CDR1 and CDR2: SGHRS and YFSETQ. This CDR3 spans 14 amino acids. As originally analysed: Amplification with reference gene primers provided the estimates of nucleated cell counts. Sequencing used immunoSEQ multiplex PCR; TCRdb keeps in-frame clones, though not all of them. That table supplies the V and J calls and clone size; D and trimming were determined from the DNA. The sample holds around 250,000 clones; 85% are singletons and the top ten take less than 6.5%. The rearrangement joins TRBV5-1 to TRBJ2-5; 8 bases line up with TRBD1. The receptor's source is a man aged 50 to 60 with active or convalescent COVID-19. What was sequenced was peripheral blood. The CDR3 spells CASSGGQVGETQYF. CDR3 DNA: TGCGCCAGCAGCGGGGGACAGGTAGGGGAGACCCAGTACTTC.